The entry below gives a single T cell receptor (beta chain) sequence along with its context. The table came from immunoSEQ multiplex PCR; TCRdb's copy has only in-frame clones and leaves some out. This table has over 70,000 clones, 86% appearing once. The data originate from a study of T cells in localized non-small cell lung cancer. Germline V gene data show CDR1 as MNHNS and CDR2 as SASEGT. V lost 5 bases and J lost 2, with 10 bases in between. CDR3 length: 14 residues. The material sequenced was peripheral blood, taken before any cancer treatment. This chain links TRBV6-1 with TRBJ1-3; D is unresolved. This receptor was taken from a male donor at least 60 years old with stage III squamous cell lung carcinoma. This CDR3 is CASSLQDTGNTIYF. The CDR3 DNA follows: TGTGCCAGCAGTTTGCAGGATACTGGAAACACCATATATTTT.